This is a list of T cell receptor beta chains from one sample in a study of T cell responses to AZD1222 COVID-19 vaccine. Generated by immunoSEQ multiplex PCR, the TCRdb table keeps only in-frame clones and is missing some. The sample gives 200,000 or so clones, about nine tenths of which show up once; roughly 6% is in the top ten. The sequenced sample was peripheral blood, obtained on day 0 of AZD1222 vaccination. The origin of the receptors is an adult in good health. Each CDR3 is given with its conserved first and last residue. The D gene is left open where the match is weak. Expanded clones get a size class; other rows say once, few or many, or leave the size out.

j_gene,d_gene,v_gene,abundance,CDR3nt,CDR3aa
TRBJ2-1,TRBD1,TRBV5-1,.,TGCGCCAGCAGCTTGGCAGACAGGGGTGATGAGCAGTTCTTC,CASSLADRGDEQFF
TRBJ1-5,.,TRBV24-1,.,TGTGCCACCAGTGATCGTCATCAGCCCCAGCATTTT,CATSDRHQPQHF
TRBJ2-1,TRBD2,TRBV9,.,TGTGCCAGCAGCGACCCTTCCGGACTAGCGGAAAAAAATGAGCAGTTCTTC,CASSDPSGLAEKNEQFF
TRBJ1-5,.,TRBV28,.,TGTGCCAGCAGCCTCTTAGTTCGGTCTGATAGCAATCAGCCCCAGCATTTT,CASSLLVRSDSNQPQHF
TRBJ2-1,TRBD2,TRBV11-3,.,TGTGCCAGCAGCTTAGGACTCCTGCGGGGGTGGGATGAGCAGTTCTTC,CASSLGLLRGWDEQFF
TRBJ1-2,TRBD1,TRBV28,.,TGTGCCAGCAACGGTTCAAACAGGGGGACTAACTATGGCTACACCTTC,CASNGSNRGTNYGYTF
TRBJ1-4,TRBD1,TRBV10-2,.,TGCGCCAGCAGTACCGACAGGGTTGGGACAACTAATGAAAAACTGTTTTTT,CASSTDRVGTTNEKLFF
TRBJ1-1,.,TRBV7-9,.,TGTGCCAGCAGCTTCACAGGGAGCGTTAACACTGAAGCTTTCTTT,CASSFTGSVNTEAFF
TRBJ1-1,.,TRBV5-6,.,TGTGCCAGCAGCTTTCTGGGACAGAACACTGAAGCTTTCTTT,CASSFLGQNTEAFF
TRBJ1-3,TRBD1,TRBV11-2,.,TGTGCCAGCAGCCCTTGGACAGGGGGCTCTGGAAACACCATATATTTT,CASSPWTGGSGNTIYF
TRBJ2-1,TRBD2,TRBV19,once,TGTGCCAGTAGTATAGGGGGGACTAGCGGGAGGCACTACAATGAGCAGTTCTTC,CASSIGGTSGRHYNEQFF
TRBJ2-2,.,TRBV10-1,.,TGCGCCAGCAGCCTAGGGACCGGGGAGCTGTTTTTT,CASSLGTGELFF
TRBJ2-3,.,TRBV29-1,.,TGCAGCGTTAGGGGGGGGACCCAGGGCACAGATACGCAGTATTTT,CSVRGGTQGTDTQYF
TRBJ1-1,TRBD1,TRBV7-9,.,TGTGCCAGCAGCTTAGCCCCGGGACAGAGGGGGGCTGAAGCTTTCTTT,CASSLAPGQRGAEAFF
TRBJ1-2,.,TRBV9,.,TGTGCCAGCAGGGGGGCAGGCGCTAACTATGGCTACACCTTC,CASRGAGANYGYTF
TRBJ2-1,.,TRBV11-2,.,TGTGCCAGCAGGGATACAAAGGTGCAGGGCAATGAGCAGTTCTTC,CASRDTKVQGNEQFF
TRBJ2-1,.,TRBV25-1,.,TGTGCCAGCAGATCGGACAAAAACAGGGTTCGGCAGCAGTTCTTC,CASRSDKNRVRQQFF
TRBJ2-7,.,TRBV18,.,TGTGCCAGCTCACCAGATGGGAACTACGAGCAGTACTTC,CASSPDGNYEQYF
TRBJ2-3,.,TRBV7-3,.,TGTGCCAGCAGCTTAGCCCCCTATCCCGCCACAGATACGCAGTATTTT,CASSLAPYPATDTQYF
TRBJ1-4,TRBD1,TRBV28,.,TGTGCCAGCAGTTTATTACCGGGACAGGGAGGTGAAAAACTGTTTTTT,CASSLLPGQGGEKLFF
TRBJ2-3,.,TRBV12-1,.,TGTGCCAGCAGCCAAACTAGCGATCGAGACCGCACAGATACGCAGTATTTT,CASSQTSDRDRTDTQYF
TRBJ2-7,.,TRBV28,.,TGTGCCAGCAGTTTGGTACAGGGAGGATACGAGCAGTACTTC,CASSLVQGGYEQYF
TRBJ2-1,TRBD2,TRBV4-1,.,TGCGCCAGCAGCCCCGGGACTAGCAGGAATGAGCAGTTCTTC,CASSPGTSRNEQFF
TRBJ1-1,TRBD1,TRBV2,.,TGTGCCAGCAGTAGACAGGGGGCTGGGAATACTGAAGCTTTCTTT,CASSRQGAGNTEAFF
TRBJ1-1,TRBD1,TRBV30,once,TGTGCCTGGACCACCGGGACAGCCAGTACCTTT,CAWTTGTASTF
TRBJ2-7,TRBD2,TRBV10-3,.,TGTGCCATCAGTTTGACTAGCGGGGCTTCCTACGAGCAGTACTTC,CAISLTSGASYEQYF
TRBJ2-2,TRBD1,TRBV7-9,.,TGTGCCAGCAGCTCCGGACAGGGGATCACCGGGGAGCTGTTTTTT,CASSSGQGITGELFF
TRBJ1-3,.,TRBV24-1,.,TGTGCCACCAGTGATGGGGGATCTGGAAACACCATATATTTT,CATSDGGSGNTIYF
TRBJ1-6,.,TRBV5-6,.,TGTGCCAGCAGCTTGGTACGGCCGGATTCACCCCTCCACTTT,CASSLVRPDSPLHF
TRBJ1-5,.,TRBV10-2,.,TGCGCCAGCAGTGCTTACGGGTTGGAGCAGCCCCAGCATTTT,CASSAYGLEQPQHF
TRBJ1-3,.,TRBV5-1,.,TGCGCCAGCAGCTTGAGTTTCTCTGGAAACACCATATATTTT,CASSLSFSGNTIYF
TRBJ2-5,.,TRBV4-3,.,TGCGCCAGCAGCCAAGATTGGACCCCCGGTGGGACCCAGTACTTC,CASSQDWTPGGTQYF
TRBJ2-1,.,TRBV5-4,once,TGTGCCAGCAGCGCCCGCCTACTAGGCAATGAGCAGTTCTTC,CASSARLLGNEQFF
TRBJ1-3,.,TRBV9,.,TGTGCCAGCAGCCCCCTCGGCACCGGACTATATGGAAACACCATATATTTT,CASSPLGTGLYGNTIYF
TRBJ2-1,TRBD2,TRBV14,.,TGTGCCAGCAGCCCGACTAGCGGGAGCACGGGTGAGCAGTTCTTC,CASSPTSGSTGEQFF
TRBJ2-3,.,TRBV11-2,.,TGTGCCAGCAGCTTAAGACTAGGGACAGATACGCAGTATTTT,CASSLRLGTDTQYF
TRBJ2-3,.,TRBV9,.,TGTGCCAGCAGCGTAGCGGGCCGGGATACGCAGTATTTT,CASSVAGRDTQYF
TRBJ1-3,.,TRBV19,.,TGTGCCAGTAGTCCAACCGGGACGATCTCTGGAAACACCATATATTTT,CASSPTGTISGNTIYF
TRBJ1-5,TRBD1,TRBV19,once,TGTGCCAGTACCCCGGGACAGGGGGCTTGGCAGCCCCAGCATTTT,CASTPGQGAWQPQHF
TRBJ2-7,TRBD1,TRBV30,.,TGTGCCTGGAGTGTACCGGGACAGGGGTTTTCCGGGTGGCCCTACGAGCAGTACTTC,CAWSVPGQGFSGWPYEQYF
TRBJ2-7,TRBD1,TRBV7-9,few,TGTGCCAGCAGCTTGGTAACAGGGGCCTACGAGCAGTACTTC,CASSLVTGAYEQYF
TRBJ2-1,.,TRBV6-6,.,TGTGCCAGCAGTTATGGACACGGAAATTACAATGAGCAGTTCTTC,CASSYGHGNYNEQFF
TRBJ1-2,TRBD1,TRBV5-1,.,TGCGCCAGCAGCTTTCTTCCGACAGGGAGAGATGGCTACACCTTC,CASSFLPTGRDGYTF
TRBJ2-2,TRBD2,TRBV5-1,.,TGCGCCAGCAGCTTGTCTAGCGGGGTCACCGGGGAGCTGTTTTTT,CASSLSSGVTGELFF
TRBJ1-6,.,TRBV15,.,TGTGCCACCAGCAGAGGAGGAACTTCGGATAATTCACCCCTCCACTTT,CATSRGGTSDNSPLHF
TRBJ1-4,TRBD1,TRBV19,.,TGTGCCAGTATGGGACAGGGGACCGAAAAACTGTTTTTT,CASMGQGTEKLFF
TRBJ2-2,TRBD1,TRBV7-9,once,TGTGCCAGCAGCTCGACAGGGGATACCGGGGAGCTGTTTTTT,CASSSTGDTGELFF
TRBJ1-2,.,TRBV19,.,TGTGCCAGTAGTCAGACTCTAAACGACTATGGCTACACCTTC,CASSQTLNDYGYTF
TRBJ2-7,TRBD2,TRBV5-1,few,TGCGCCAGCAGCTTGATGACTAGCGGGTTCTCCTACGAGCAGTACTTC,CASSLMTSGFSYEQYF
TRBJ2-7,.,TRBV21-1,.,TGTGCCAGCAGCAAAGCGGAACTAGCGGGAGGGCCAGGTGATGAGCAGTACTTC,CASSKAELAGGPGDEQYF
TRBJ1-5,.,TRBV2,.,TGTGCCAGCGGGGACACTCAGCCCCAGCATTTT,CASGDTQPQHF
TRBJ2-1,.,TRBV3-1/TRBV3-2,.,TGTGCCAGCAGCCAAGATCCAGTTGCTGAGCAGTTCTTC,CASSQDPVAEQFF
TRBJ1-2,.,TRBV6-5,few,TGTGCCAGCAGTTACTCGAACTGGGGGAATGGCTACACCTTC,CASSYSNWGNGYTF